These 21 T cell receptor beta chains were all obtained from the same sample, sequenced in a study of T cell repertoires in cytomegalovirus infection. TCRdb re-called the reads through MiXCR, storing one row per CDR3 protein. The profile shows approximately 190,000 distinct CDR3 sequences, about a tenth of them singletons. Sample: PBMCs. These receptors were obtained from a human donor in good health (CMV status not recorded). Some clones in this sample may be carry-over from other donors' samples.

The chain links TRBV5-6 to TRBJ1-2; D is possibly TRBD1 (6 bases). The CDR3 has 14 amino acids. Trimming pared 4 bases from V and 3 bases from J, leaving 13 bases between. From germline, CDR1 is SGHDT and CDR2 YYEEEE. CDR3 bases: TGTGCCAGCAGCGCAACACAGGGATACTATGGCTACACCTTC. This translates into CASSATQGYYGYTF.

The V gene is TRBV19, the J gene TRBJ1-1, with 7 bases fitting TRBD1. Germline loops: CDR1 LNHDA, CDR2 SQIVND (reference sequence). V shed 3 bases and J 4 bases; nucleotides not matched to a gene: 8. The CDR3 extends over 15 amino acids. The CDR3 region is CASSIQGGSPTEAFF. DNA for the CDR3: TGTGCCAGTAGTATCCAGGGGGGTTCGCCCACTGAAGCTTTCTTT.

This clonotype was seen at least ten times. Here the CDR3 reads CASSLDQGTEAFF. As DNA, the CDR3 is TGTGCCAGCAGCTTAGACCAGGGAACTGAAGCTTTCTTT. The V call is TRBV7-8, the J call TRBJ1-1, with D perhaps matching TRBD1 (5 bases). Trimming took 1 base from V and 5 from J, leaving 8 bases between them. The CDR3 is 13 residues long. Germline loops: CDR1 SGHVS, CDR2 FQNEAQ.

The chain joins TRBV7-2 to TRBJ2-1; TRBD1 agrees at 8 bases. V was pared by 3 bases and J by 9 bases, with 13 bases of the junction left unmatched. The germline V gene encodes CDR1 SGHTA and CDR2 FQGNSA. The CDR3 spans 16 residues. CDR3 nucleotide sequence: TGTGCCAGCAGCTTCGACGGGACAGGAGGAAGGGGTGAGCAGTTCTTC. Translating gives CASSFDGTGGRGEQFF.

J is TRBJ2-5 and V is TRBV12-3 or TRBV12-4; 7 bases line up with TRBD1. The CDR3 is 14 amino acids. Trimming at V came to 8 bases and at J to 4 bases, leaving 10 bases not matched to a gene. The CDR3 sequence: CASGNTGETETQYF. The CDR3 nucleotides are TGTGCCAGCGGGAATACAGGGGAGACAGAGACCCAGTACTTC.

The V gene is TRBV6-5, the J gene TRBJ2-7, with D maybe TRBD2 (5 bases). Germline V gene sequence: CDR1 MNHEY, CDR2 SVGAGI. This CDR3 region has 14 residues. V lost 6 bases to trimming and J lost 6 bases, with 18 bases between them. CDR3 bases: TGTGCCAGCAGAACCGGGCTAGCTCCCTCCGAGCAGTACTTC. This sequence encodes CASRTGLAPSEQYF.

Ten or more counts support this clonotype. The rearrangement joins TRBV2 to TRBJ1-6; D is unclear. CDR1 is SNHLY and CDR2 is FYNNEI in the germline V gene. The CDR3 spans 15 residues. Trimming took off 7 bases at V and 5 bases at J, with 15 bases between the two ends. CDR3 in amino acids: CASIYATVNNSPLHF. The CDR3, as DNA: TGTGCCAGCATCTACGCGACCGTAAATAATTCACCCCTCCACTTT.

J is TRBJ1-3 and V is TRBV29-1, with a weak D call TRBD1 (6 bases). This CDR3 is built from 14 residues. V was trimmed by 7 bases and J by 6 bases, leaving 19 bases between them. From germline, CDR1 is SQVTM and CDR2 ANQGSEA. CDR3 nucleotides: TGCAGCGCCAAGACAGGACAACAAATAAACACCATATATTTT. It yields the protein CSAKTGQQINTIYF.

This clonotype was detected only a few times. The chain uses TRBV20-1 and TRBJ2-7, with D perhaps TRBD1 (5 bases). The CDR3 contains 13 residues. From germline, CDR1 is DFQATT and CDR2 SNEGSKA (reference sequence). Trimming removed 5 bases from V and 2 bases from J, with 13 bases in between. The CDR3 spells CSAADTLTYEQYF. The DNA for the CDR3 is TGCAGTGCTGCGGACACCCTTACCTACGAGCAGTACTTC.

J is TRBJ1-1 and V is TRBV5-8; the D gene is possibly TRBD1 (6 bases). CDR1 and CDR2 from the germline V gene are SGHTS and YDEGEE. The V end was cut by 3 bases, the J end by 6 bases, with 15 bases between. The CDR3 consists of 14 residues. This CDR3 reads CASSSQGGLPEAFF. The CDR3 DNA is TGTGCCAGCAGCTCCCAAGGGGGTCTCCCTGAAGCTTTCTTT.

V usage is TRBV28 and J usage is TRBJ2-7, with unresolved D. CDR1 and CDR2 from the germline V gene are MDHEN and SYDVKM. The CDR3 has 12 amino acids. V was trimmed by 6 bases and J by 6 bases, leaving 12 bases between them. DNA for the CDR3: TGTGCCAGCAGAACGCAAACGGGCGAGCAGTACTTC. Its protein is CASRTQTGEQYF. The whole variable domain, filled in from reference TRBV28 and TRBJ2-7, reads DVKVTQSSRYLVKRTGEKVFLECVQDMDHENMFWYRQDPGLGLRLIYFSYDVKMKEKGDIPEGYSVSREKKERFSLILESASTNQTSMYLCASRTQTGEQYFGPGTRLTVT.

The chain recombines TRBV28 with TRBJ1-1; no reliable D call. Germline V gene lookup returns CDR1 MDHEN and CDR2 SYDVKM. The V end was cut by 9 bases, the J end by 1 base, with 6 bases between. This CDR3 comprises 11 residues. The CDR3 sequence is CASTWNTEAFF. For the CDR3, the DNA is TGTGCCAGTACCTGGAACACTGAAGCTTTCTTT.

This clonotype was observed a few times. The chain couples TRBV7-6 to TRBJ2-1; D is possibly TRBD1 (8 bases). Deletions cut 4 bases from V and 8 bases from J, with 18 bases between. Germline V gene data show CDR1 as SGHVS and CDR2 as FNYEAQ. This CDR3 comprises 15 residues. The CDR3 nucleotides read TGTGCCAGCAGCTCTCGACAGGGGAGGGTCGATGAGCAGTTCTTC. It translates to CASSSRQGRVDEQFF.

The genes are TRBV20-1 and TRBJ2-1; 8 bases match TRBD2. The length of the CDR3 is 12 residues. CDR1 and CDR2 from the germline V gene are DFQATT and SNEGSKA (reference sequence). With 4 bases clipped from V and 6 bases from J, the junction kept 2 bases outside the gene matches. As DNA, the CDR3 is TGCAGTGCTAAAGCGGGGGTCAATGAGCAGTTCTTC. It yields the protein CSAKAGVNEQFF.

On this clonotype: Likely a read error: the CDR3 ends without its conserved phenylalanine or tryptophan. This chain joins TRBV19 and TRBJ2-1; a weak D match, TRBD1 (5 bases). Germline CDR1 is LNHDA and CDR2 is SQIVND (reference sequence). The V gene lost 3 bases and the J gene lost 6 bases, with 9 bases spanning the gap. CDR3 length: 13 amino acids. CDR3 residues: CASSIQGSNEQFL. The CDR3 DNA follows: TGTGCCAGTAGTATCCAGGGAAGCAATGAGCAGTTCTTA.

This clonotype was seen ten or more times. This chain's CDR3 is CASSSTGEATEAFF. CDR3 nucleotide sequence: TGTGCCAGCAGCTCAACAGGGGAGGCCACTGAAGCTTTCTTT. The chain couples TRBV7-2 to TRBJ1-1; TRBD1 aligns across 7 bases. Germline V gene data show CDR1 as SGHTA and CDR2 as FQGNSA. The length of the CDR3 is 14 residues. The V and J ends lost 4 bases and 4 bases, in that order; junction bases with no gene match: 6.

In this sample, this clonotype turned up many times. The chain employs TRBV11-2 and TRBJ2-7, with D possibly called TRBD1 or TRBD2 (5 bases each). This CDR3 has 18 amino acids. The germline V gene has CDR1 SGHAT and CDR2 FQNNGV. V was pared by 1 base and J by 2 bases, with 21 bases between. CDR3 sequence reads: CASSLAGVGRVAPYEQYF. The CDR3 DNA sequence: TGTGCCAGCAGCTTAGCCGGGGTGGGCAGGGTAGCACCCTACGAGCAGTACTTC.

There are many counts of this clonotype. The rearrangement joins TRBV12-3 or TRBV12-4 to TRBJ2-7; 7 bases map to TRBD2. The CDR3 spans 12 residues. After removal of 2 bases from V and 9 bases from J, the junction contained 4 bases not matched to a gene. The CDR3 nucleotides read TGTGCCAGCAGTTTATGGCGGGAGCTGCAGTACTTC. It codes for CASSLWRELQYF.

This clonotype was detected ten times or more. The gene calls are TRBV28 and TRBJ1-1; perhaps TRBD1 as D (5 bases). The length of the CDR3 is 14 residues. The V and J ends lost 5 bases and 6 bases respectively, with 16 bases between them. Germline loops: CDR1 MDHEN, CDR2 SYDVKM. CDR3 DNA: TGTGCCAGCAGTCTCTCACCGGGACGTTCTGAAGCTTTCTTT. It yields the protein CASSLSPGRSEAFF.

This clonotype was detected many times. The chain uses TRBV28 and TRBJ2-5; 15 bases line up with TRBD2. Germline V gene sequence: CDR1 MDHEN, CDR2 SYDVKM. This CDR3 has 19 residues. V gave up 3 bases and J gave up 2 bases; unmatched junction bases: 10. The CDR3 spells CASSFPQIGLAGGQETQYF. CDR3 DNA: TGTGCCAGCAGTTTCCCCCAGATCGGACTAGCGGGAGGGCAAGAGACCCAGTACTTC.

J is TRBJ2-3 and V is TRBV20-1; 14 nucleotides line up with TRBD2. Per germline, CDR1 DFQATT and CDR2 SNEGSKA (reference sequence). The CDR3 contains 15 residues. Trimming at V came to 1 base and at J to 8 bases, leaving 5 bases not matched to a gene. CDR3: CSARATSGGVGTQYF. The CDR3 region has the DNA TGCAGTGCTAGAGCGACTAGCGGGGGGGTCGGTACGCAGTATTTT.